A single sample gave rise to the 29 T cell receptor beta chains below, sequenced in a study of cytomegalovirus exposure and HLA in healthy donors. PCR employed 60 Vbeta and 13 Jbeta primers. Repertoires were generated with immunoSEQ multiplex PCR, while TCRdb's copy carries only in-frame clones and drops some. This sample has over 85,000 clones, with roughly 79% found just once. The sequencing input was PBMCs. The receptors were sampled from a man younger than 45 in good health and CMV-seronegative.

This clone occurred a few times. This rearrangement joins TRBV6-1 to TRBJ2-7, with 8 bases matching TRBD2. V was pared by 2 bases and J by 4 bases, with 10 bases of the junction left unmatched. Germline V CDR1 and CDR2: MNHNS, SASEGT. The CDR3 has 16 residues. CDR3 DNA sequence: TGTGCCAGCAGTGAATCCCCCAGCGGGAGTTTTTACGAGCAGTACGTC. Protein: CASSESPSGSFYEQYV.

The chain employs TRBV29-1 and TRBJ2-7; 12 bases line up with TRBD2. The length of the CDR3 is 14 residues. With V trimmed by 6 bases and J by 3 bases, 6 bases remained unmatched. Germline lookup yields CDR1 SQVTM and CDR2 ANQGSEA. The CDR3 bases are TGCAGCGTGGCCGGACTAGCGGGAAGCTACGAGCAGTACGTC. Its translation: CSVAGLAGSYEQYV.

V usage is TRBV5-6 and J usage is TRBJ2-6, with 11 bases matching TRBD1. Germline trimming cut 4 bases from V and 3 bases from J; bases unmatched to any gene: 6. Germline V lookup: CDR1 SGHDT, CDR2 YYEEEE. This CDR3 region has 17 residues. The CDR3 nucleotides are TGTGCCAGCAGCCTTGGACAGGGGGCGCGTGGGGCCAACGTCCTGACTTTC. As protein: CASSLGQGARGANVLTF.

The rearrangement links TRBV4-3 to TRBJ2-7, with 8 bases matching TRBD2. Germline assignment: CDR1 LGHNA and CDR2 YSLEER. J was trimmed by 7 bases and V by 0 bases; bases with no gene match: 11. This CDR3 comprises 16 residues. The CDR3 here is CASSQDRGQGGGEQYF. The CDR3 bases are TGCGCCAGCAGCCAAGATCGCGGGCAGGGCGGGGGGGAGCAGTACTTC.

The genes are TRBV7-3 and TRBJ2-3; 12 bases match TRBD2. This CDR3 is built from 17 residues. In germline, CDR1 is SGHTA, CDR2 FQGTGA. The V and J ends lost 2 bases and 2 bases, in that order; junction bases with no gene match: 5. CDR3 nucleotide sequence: TGTGCCAGCAGCTTACTCGGACTAGCGGGGATCACAGATACGCAGTATTTT. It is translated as CASSLLGLAGITDTQYF.

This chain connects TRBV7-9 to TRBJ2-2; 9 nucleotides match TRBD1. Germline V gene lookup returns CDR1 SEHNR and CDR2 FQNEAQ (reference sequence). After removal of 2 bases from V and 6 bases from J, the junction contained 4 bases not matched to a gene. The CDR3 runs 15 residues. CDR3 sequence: CASSLTQGAAGELFF. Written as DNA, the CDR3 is TGTGCCAGCAGCTTAACACAGGGGGCGGCCGGGGAGCTGTTTTTT.

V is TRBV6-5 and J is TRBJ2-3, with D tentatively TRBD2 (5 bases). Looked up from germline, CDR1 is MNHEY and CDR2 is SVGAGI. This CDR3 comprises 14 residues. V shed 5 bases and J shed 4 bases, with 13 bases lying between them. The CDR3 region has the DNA TGTGCCAGCAGTCCGACCCTTAGCGCAGATACGCAGTATTTT. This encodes CASSPTLSADTQYF.

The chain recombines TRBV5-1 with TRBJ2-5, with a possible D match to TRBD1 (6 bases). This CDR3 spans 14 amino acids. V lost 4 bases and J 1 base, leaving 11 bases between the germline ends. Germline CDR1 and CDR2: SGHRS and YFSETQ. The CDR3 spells CASSRQDFQETQYF. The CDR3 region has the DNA TGCGCCAGCAGCCGACAGGATTTCCAAGAGACCCAGTACTTC.

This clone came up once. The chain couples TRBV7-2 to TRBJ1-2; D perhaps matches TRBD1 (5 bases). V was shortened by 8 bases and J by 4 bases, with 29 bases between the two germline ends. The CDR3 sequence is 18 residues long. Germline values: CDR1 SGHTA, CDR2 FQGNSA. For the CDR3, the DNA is TGTGCCAGCCGAGCACCCACATTCCGAGGAGGGGCCCTCTATGGCTACACCTTC. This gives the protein CASRAPTFRGGALYGYTF.

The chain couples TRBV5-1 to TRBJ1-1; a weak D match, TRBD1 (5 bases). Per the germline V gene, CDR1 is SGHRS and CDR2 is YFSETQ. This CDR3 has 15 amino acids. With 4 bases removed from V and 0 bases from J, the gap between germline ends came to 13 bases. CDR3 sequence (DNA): TGCGCCAGCAGCGAAGGACATTTTGTGAACACTGAAGCTTTCTTT. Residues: CASSEGHFVNTEAFF.

The CDR3 sequence: CASSQVLLRVSGDTEAFF. The CDR3 DNA follows: TGCGCCAGCAGCCAAGTTTTACTCCGGGTGTCGGGGGACACTGAAGCTTTCTTT. V gene TRBV4-1 combines with J gene TRBJ1-1; tentative D call: TRBD1 (5 bases). V was cut by 1 base and J by 3 bases, with 21 bases left in between. The germline V gene has CDR1 MGHRA and CDR2 YSYEKL. CDR3 length: 18 amino acids.

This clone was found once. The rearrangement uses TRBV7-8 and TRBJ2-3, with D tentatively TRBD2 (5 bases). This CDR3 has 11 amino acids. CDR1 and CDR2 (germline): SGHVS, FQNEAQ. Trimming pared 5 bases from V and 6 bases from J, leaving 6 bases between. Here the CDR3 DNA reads TGTGCCAGCAGCAGAGGGGATACGCAGTATTTT. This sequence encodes CASSRGDTQYF.

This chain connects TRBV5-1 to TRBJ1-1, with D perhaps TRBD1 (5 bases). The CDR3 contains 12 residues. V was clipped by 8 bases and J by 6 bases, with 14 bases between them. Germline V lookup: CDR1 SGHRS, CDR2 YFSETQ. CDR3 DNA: TGCGCCAGTTCGGGGGTAGGGGCTGAAGCTTTCTTT. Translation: CASSGVGAEAFF.

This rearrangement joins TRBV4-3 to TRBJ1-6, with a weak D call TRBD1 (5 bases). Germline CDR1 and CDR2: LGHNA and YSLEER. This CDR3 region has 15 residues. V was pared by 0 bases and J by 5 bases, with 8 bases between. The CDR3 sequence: CASSQEGGNNSPLHF. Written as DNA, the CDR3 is TGCGCCAGCAGCCAAGAGGGGGGAAATAATTCACCCCTCCACTTT.

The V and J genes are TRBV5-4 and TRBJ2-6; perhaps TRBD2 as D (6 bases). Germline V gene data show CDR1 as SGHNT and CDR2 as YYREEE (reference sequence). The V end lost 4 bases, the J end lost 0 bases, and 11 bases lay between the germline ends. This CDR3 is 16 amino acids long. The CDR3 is CASSPGLSSGANVLTF. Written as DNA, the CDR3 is TGTGCCAGCAGCCCGGGACTGTCCTCTGGGGCCAACGTCCTGACTTTC.

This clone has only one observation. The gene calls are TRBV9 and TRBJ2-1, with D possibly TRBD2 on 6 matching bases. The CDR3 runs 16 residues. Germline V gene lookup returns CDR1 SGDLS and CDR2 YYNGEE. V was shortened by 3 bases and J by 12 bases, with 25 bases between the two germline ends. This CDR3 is CASSAPSGQEWDLQFF. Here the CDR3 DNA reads TGTGCCAGCAGCGCCCCTTCGGGGCAGGAATGGGACTTGCAGTTCTTC.

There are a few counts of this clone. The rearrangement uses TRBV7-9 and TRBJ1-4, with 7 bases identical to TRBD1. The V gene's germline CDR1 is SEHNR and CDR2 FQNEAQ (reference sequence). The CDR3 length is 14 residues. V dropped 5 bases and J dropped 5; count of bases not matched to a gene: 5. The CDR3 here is CASSQPDRNEKLFF. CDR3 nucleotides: TGTGCCAGCAGCCAGCCGGACAGGAATGAAAAACTGTTTTTT.

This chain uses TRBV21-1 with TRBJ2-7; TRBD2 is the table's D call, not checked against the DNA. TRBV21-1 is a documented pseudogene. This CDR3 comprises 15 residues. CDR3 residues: CASPFPSGGAFEQYF. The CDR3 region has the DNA TGTGCCAGCCCATTCCCTAGCGGGGGGGCGTTTGAGCAGTACTTC.

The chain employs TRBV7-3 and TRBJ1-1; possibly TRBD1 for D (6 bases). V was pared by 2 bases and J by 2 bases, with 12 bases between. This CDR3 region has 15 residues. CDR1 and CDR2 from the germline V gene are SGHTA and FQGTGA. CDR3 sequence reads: CASSLAGTRNTEAFF. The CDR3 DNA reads TGTGCCAGCAGCTTAGCCGGGACACGAAACACTGAAGCTTTCTTT.

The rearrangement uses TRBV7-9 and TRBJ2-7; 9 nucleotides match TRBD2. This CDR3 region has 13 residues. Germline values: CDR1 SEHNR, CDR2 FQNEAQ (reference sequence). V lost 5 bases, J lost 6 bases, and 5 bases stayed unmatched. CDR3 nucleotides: TGTGCCAGCAGCCCTAGCGGGGCTGGCGAGCAGTACGTC. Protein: CASSPSGAGEQYV.

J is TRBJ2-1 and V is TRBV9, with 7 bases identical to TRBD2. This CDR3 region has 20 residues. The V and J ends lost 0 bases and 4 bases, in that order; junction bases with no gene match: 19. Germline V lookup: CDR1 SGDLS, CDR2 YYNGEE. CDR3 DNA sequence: TGTGCCAGCAGCGTAGGGCTACCGACCCTAACCGGGACTAAGTACAATGAGCAGTTCTTC. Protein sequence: CASSVGLPTLTGTKYNEQFF.

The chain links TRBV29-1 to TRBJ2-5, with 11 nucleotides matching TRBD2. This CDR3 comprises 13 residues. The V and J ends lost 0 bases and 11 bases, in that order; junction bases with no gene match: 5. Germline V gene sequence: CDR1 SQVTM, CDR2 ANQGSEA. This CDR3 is CSVEEPSGRPQYF. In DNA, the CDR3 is TGCAGCGTTGAAGAACCTAGCGGGAGGCCACAGTACTTC.

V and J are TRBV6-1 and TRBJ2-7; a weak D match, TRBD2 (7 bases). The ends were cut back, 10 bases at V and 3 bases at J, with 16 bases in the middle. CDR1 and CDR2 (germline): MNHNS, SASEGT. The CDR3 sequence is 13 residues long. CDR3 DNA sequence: TGTGCCACCGGGGGCGGGAGACACTACGAGCAGTACGTC. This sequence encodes CATGGGRHYEQYV.

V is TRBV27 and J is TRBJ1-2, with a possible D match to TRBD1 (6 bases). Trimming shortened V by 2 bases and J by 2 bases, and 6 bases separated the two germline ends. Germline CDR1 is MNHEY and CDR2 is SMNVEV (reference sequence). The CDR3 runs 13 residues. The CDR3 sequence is CASSLGQNYGYTF. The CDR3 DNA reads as TGTGCCAGCAGTTTAGGACAGAACTATGGCTACACCTTC.

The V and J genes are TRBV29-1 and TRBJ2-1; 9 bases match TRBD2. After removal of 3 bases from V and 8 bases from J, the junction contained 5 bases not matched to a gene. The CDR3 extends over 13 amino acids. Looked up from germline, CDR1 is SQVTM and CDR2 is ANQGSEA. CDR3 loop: CSVEGLASHEQFF. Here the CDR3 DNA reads TGCAGCGTTGAGGGACTAGCTTCCCATGAGCAGTTCTTC.

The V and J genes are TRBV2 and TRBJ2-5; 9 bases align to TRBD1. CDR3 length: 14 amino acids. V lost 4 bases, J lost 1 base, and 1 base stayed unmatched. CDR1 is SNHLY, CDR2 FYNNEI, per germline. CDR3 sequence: CASSGDRVQETQYF. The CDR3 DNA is TGTGCCAGCAGTGGGGACAGGGTCCAAGAGACCCAGTACTTC.

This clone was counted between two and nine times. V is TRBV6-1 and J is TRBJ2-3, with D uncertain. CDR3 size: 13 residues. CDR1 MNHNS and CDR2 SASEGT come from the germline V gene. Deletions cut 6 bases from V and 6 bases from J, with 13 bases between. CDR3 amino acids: CASSENFRDTQYF. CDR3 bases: TGTGCCAGCAGCGAAAATTTCCGGGATACGCAGTATTTT.

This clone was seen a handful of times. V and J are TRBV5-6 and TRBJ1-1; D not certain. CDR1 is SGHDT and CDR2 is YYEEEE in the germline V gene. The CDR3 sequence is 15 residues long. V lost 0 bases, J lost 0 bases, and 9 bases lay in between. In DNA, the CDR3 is TGTGCCAGCAGCTTGGGACTTTTCATGAACACTGAAGCTTTCTTT. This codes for CASSLGLFMNTEAFF.

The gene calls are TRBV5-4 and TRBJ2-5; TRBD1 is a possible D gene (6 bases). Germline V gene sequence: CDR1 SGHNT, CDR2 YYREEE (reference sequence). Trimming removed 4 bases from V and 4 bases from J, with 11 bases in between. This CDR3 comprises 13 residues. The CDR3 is CASSIQGLETQYF. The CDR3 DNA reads TGTGCCAGCAGCATACAGGGTTTAGAGACCCAGTACTTC.